This T cell receptor beta chain was sequenced for a study of T-cell reconstitution after alpha-beta-depleted transplantation in children. Unique molecular identifiers were incorporated into the prepared TCRbeta library. Via MiXCR, TCRdb re-called the PCR reads, giving one row per CDR3 protein. The sample lists fewer than 550,000 distinct CDR3 sequences; 10% to 12% were seen once. The CDR3 runs 15 residues. The V segment lost 7 bases and the J segment 6 bases; nucleotides outside the gene matches: 12. This clonotype turned up a few times. The origin of this receptor is a female patient aged 2-10 years who had a stem cell transplant for aplastic anemia, so the T cells may come from the graft donor. Sequenced here: PBMCs, mostly from graft donor cells, sampled 180 days after TCRalphabeta/CD19-depleted stem cell transplant. The J gene is TRBJ1-5, the V gene TRBV12-3 or TRBV12-4, with 7 positions matching TRBD1. This CDR3 reads CASTPTGRFGQPQHF. CDR3 nucleotides: TGTGCCAGCACCCCGACAGGGAGATTCGGTCAGCCCCAGCATTTT.